This TCR beta chain was recovered during a study of blood T cell repertoires in COVID-19. Study summary: Both acute and convalescent COVID-19 samples were obtained from the United States, Italy and Spain. T cells, B-cell-depleted T cells, or PBMCs provided the cDNA or gDNA that served as material.

Per the original data handling: How many nucleated cells were present was estimated from reference gene primer amplification. Here immunoSEQ multiplex PCR was the method, and the copy in TCRdb shows in-frame clones only, minus some. The V and J calls and clone size were taken over from that table, and D and trimming were inferred from the DNA. The sample has around 300,000 clones, around 86% seen once. CDR3 length: 15 amino acids. Germline CDR1 MNHNY, CDR2 SVGAGI (reference sequence). The V gene end was trimmed by 2 bases and the J gene end by 5 bases; junction bases not matched to a gene: 4. This chain uses TRBV6-6 with TRBJ2-1; 9 positions agree with TRBD2. This sequence was found in a man aged 45-65 years with active or convalescent COVID-19. The sequencing input was peripheral blood. The CDR3 DNA sequence: TGTGCCAGCAGTTACGGGCTAGCGGGGAACAATGAGCAGTTCTTC. It specifies CASSYGLAGNNEQFF.